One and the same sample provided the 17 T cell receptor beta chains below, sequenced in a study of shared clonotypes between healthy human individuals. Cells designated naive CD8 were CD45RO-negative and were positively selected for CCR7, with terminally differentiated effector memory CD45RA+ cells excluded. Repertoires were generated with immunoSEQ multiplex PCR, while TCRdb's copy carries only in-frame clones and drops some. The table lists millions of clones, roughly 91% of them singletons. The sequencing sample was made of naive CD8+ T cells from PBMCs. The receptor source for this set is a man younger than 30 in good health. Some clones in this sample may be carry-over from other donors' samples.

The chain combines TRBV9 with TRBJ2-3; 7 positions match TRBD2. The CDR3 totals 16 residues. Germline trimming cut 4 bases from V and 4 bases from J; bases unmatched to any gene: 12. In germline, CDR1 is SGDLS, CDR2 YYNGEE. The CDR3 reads CASSSPTGLGADTQYF. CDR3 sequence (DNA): TGTGCCAGCAGCTCACCTACTGGACTAGGAGCAGATACGCAGTATTTT. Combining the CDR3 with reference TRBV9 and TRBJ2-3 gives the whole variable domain DSGVTQTPKHLITATGQRVTLRCSPRSGDLSVYWYQQSLDQGLQFLIQYYNGEERAKGNILERFSAQQFPDLHSELNLSSLELGDSALYFCASSSPTGLGADTQYFGPGTRLTVL.

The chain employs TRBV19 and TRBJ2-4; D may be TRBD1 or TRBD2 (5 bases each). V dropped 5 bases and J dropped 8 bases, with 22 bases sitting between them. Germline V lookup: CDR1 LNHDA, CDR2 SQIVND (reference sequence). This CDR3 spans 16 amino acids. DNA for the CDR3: TGTGCCAGTAGTTCAATGGGGGAATTACTAAGGGACATTCAGTACTTC. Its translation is CASSSMGELLRDIQYF.

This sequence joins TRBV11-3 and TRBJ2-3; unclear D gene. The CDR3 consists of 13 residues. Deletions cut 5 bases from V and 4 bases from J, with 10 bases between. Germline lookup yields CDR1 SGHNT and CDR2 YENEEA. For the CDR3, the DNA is TGTGCCAGCAGCGCCCGATTAGCAGATACGCAGTATTTT. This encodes CASSARLADTQYF. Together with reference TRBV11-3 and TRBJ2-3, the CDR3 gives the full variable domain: EAGVVQSPRYKIIEKKQPVAFWCNPISGHNTLYWYLQNLGQGPELLIRYENEEAVDDSQLPKDRFSAERLKGVDSTLKIQPAELGDSAVYLCASSARLADTQYFGPGTRLTVL.

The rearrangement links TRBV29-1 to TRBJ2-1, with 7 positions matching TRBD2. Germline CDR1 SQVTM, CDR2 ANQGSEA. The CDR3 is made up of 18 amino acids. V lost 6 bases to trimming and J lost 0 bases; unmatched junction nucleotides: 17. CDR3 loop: CSVDAPLAVHSSYNEQFF. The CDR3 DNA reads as TGCAGCGTCGATGCCCCTCTAGCGGTGCACAGCTCCTACAATGAGCAGTTCTTC.

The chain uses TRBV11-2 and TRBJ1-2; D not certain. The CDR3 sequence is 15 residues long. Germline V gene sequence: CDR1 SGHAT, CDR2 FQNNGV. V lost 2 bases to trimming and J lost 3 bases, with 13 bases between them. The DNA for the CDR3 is TGTGCCAGCAGCTTAAATCAACAGCCCTACTATGGCTACACCTTC. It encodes CASSLNQQPYYGYTF.

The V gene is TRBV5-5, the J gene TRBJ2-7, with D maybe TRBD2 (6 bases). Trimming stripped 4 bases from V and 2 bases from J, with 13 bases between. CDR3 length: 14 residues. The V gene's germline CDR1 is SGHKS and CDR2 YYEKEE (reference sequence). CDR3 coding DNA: TGTGCCAGCAGCCCTACTAGCCGGCCCTACGAGCAGTACTTC. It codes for CASSPTSRPYEQYF. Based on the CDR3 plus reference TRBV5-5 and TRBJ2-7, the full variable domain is DAGVTQSPTHLIKTRGQQVTLRCSPISGHKSVSWYQQVLGQGPQFIFQYYEKEERGRGNFPDRFSARQFPNYSSELNVNALLLGDSALYLCASSPTSRPYEQYFGPGTRLTVT.

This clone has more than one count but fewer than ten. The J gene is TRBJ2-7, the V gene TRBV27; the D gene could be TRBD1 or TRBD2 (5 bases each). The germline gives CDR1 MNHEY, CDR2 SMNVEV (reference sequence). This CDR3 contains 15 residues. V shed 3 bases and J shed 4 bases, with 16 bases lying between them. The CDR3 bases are TGTGCCAGCAGTTTGGGGACCCCCACCCCTTACGAGCAGTACTTC. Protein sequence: CASSLGTPTPYEQYF.

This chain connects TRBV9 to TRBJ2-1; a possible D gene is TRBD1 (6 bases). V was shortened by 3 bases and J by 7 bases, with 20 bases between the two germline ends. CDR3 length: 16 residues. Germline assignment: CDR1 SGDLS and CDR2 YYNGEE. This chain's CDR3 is CASSEALAEGGNEQFF. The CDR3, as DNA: TGTGCCAGCAGCGAGGCATTGGCGGAAGGGGGTAATGAGCAGTTCTTC.

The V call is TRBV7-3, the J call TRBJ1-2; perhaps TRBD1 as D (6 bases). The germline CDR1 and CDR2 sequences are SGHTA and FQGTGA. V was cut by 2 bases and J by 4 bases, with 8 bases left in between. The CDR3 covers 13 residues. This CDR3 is CASSLEGGYGYTF. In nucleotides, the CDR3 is TGTGCCAGCAGCTTAGAAGGGGGCTATGGCTACACCTTC. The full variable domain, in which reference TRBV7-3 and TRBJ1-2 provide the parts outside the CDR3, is GAGVSQTPSNKVTEKGKYVELRCDPISGHTALYWYRQSLGQGPEFLIYFQGTGAADDSGLPNDRFFAVRPEGSVSTLKIQRTERGDSAVYLCASSLEGGYGYTFGSGTRLTVV.

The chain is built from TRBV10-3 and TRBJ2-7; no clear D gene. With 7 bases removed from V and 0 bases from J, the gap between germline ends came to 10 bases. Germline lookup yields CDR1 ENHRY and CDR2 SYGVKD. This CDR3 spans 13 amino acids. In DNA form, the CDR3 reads TGTGCCATCAATCAGGAAAGCTCCTACGAGCAGTACTTC. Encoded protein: CAINQESSYEQYF.

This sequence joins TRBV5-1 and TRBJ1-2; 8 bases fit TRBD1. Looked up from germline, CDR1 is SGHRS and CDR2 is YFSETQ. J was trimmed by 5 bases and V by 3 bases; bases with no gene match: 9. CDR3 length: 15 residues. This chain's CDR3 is CASSWSGQGGYGYTF. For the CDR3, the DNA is TGCGCCAGCAGCTGGAGCGGACAGGGCGGATATGGCTACACCTTC. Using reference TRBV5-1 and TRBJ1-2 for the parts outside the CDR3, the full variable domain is KAGVTQTPRYLIKTRGQQVTLSCSPISGHRSVSWYQQTPGQGLQFLFEYFSETQRNKGNFPGRFSGRQFSNSRSEMNVSTLELGDSALYLCASSWSGQGGYGYTFGSGTRLTVV.

The CDR3 reads CASSLNRLNTGELFF. The CDR3 nucleotides read TGTGCCAGTAGTTTAAACAGACTCAACACCGGGGAGCTGTTTTTT. The gene calls are TRBV19 and TRBJ2-2; D is unresolved. This CDR3 comprises 15 residues. The germline V gene encodes CDR1 LNHDA and CDR2 SQIVND (reference sequence). The V gene lost 5 bases and the J gene lost 2 bases, with 12 bases spanning the gap.

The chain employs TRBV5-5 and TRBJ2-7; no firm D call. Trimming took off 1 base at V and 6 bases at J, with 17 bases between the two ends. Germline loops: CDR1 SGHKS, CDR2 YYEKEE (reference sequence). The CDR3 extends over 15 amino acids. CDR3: CASSLLGKGWGEQYF. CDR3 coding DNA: TGTGCCAGCAGCTTGTTGGGGAAGGGTTGGGGCGAGCAGTACTTC. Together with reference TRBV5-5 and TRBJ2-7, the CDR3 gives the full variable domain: DAGVTQSPTHLIKTRGQQVTLRCSPISGHKSVSWYQQVLGQGPQFIFQYYEKEERGRGNFPDRFSARQFPNYSSELNVNALLLGDSALYLCASSLLGKGWGEQYFGPGTRLTVT.

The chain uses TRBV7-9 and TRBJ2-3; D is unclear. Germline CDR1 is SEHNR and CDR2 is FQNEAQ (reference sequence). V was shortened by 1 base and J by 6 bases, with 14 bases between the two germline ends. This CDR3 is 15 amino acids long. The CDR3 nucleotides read TGTGCCAGCAGCTTAGGGGCAGGACCCGGGGATACGCAGTATTTT. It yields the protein CASSLGAGPGDTQYF.

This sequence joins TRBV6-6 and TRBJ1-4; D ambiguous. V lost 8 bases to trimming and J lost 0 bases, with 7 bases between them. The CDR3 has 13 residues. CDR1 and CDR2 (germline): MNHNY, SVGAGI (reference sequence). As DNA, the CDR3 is TGTGCCAGCTCGTTTCCAACTAATGAAAAACTGTTTTTT. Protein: CASSFPTNEKLFF.

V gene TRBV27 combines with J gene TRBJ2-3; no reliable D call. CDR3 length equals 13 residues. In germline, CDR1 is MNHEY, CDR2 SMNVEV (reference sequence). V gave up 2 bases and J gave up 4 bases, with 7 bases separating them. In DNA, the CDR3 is TGTGCCAGCAGTTTAGTGGGGTCAGATACGCAGTATTTT. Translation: CASSLVGSDTQYF.

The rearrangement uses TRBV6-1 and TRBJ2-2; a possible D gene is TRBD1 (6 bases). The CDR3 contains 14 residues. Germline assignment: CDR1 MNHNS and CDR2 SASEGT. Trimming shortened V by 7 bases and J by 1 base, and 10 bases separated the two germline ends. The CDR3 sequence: CASKGRGNTGELFF. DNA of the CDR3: TGTGCCAGCAAGGGCAGGGGGAACACCGGGGAGCTGTTTTTT.